These 28 T cell receptor beta chains came from one sample sequenced in a study of human CD8 memory T cell subsets. Libraries of TCR beta chains were produced by 5' RACE (UMI-labeled). For each CDR3 protein, TCRdb gives one entry from its re-call of the 5' RACE reads, without DNA. This listing includes roughly 10,000 distinct CDR3 sequences. The specimen was CD8+ T cells from PBMCs. The receptors were gathered from a human donor in good health.

This clonotype is medium-sized by frequency. The chain employs TRBV10-3 and TRBJ2-7; lacking DNA, the TRBD2 call made by TCRdb goes unchecked. The CDR3 runs to 16 residues. Per the germline V gene, CDR1 is ENHRY and CDR2 is SYGVKD. The CDR3: CAISDPTSAGTYEQYF.

The V and J genes are TRBV5-4 and TRBJ2-7. Per the germline V gene, CDR1 is SGHNT and CDR2 is YYREEE (reference sequence). The CDR3 extends over 13 amino acids. CDR3 loop: CASSLWKADEQYF.

The rearrangement joins TRBV7-3 to TRBJ1-1; the D call from TCRdb, TRBD1, cannot be confirmed without DNA. Germline V gene sequence: CDR1 SGHTA, CDR2 FQGTGA. The CDR3 runs to 15 residues. CDR3 in amino acids: CASSRLSGMNTEAFF.

The CDR3 protein is CSARAKKRAGLTAYTQYF. The chain has TRBV20-1 and TRBJ2-3; TCRdb's D call of TRBD2 is untestable without DNA. Germline CDR1 is DFQATT and CDR2 is SNEGSKA (reference sequence). The CDR3 covers 18 residues.

The gene calls are TRBV28 and TRBJ1-1; TCRdb indicates TRBD1, and absent DNA this call remains unverified. Germline lookup yields CDR1 MDHEN and CDR2 SYDVKM. The CDR3 has 13 residues. This CDR3 reads CATLLDTTTEAFF. The variable domain in full, completed from reference TRBV28 and TRBJ1-1, reads DVKVTQSSRYLVKRTGEKVFLECVQDMDHENMFWYRQDPGLGLRLIYFSYDVKMKEKGDIPEGYSVSREKKERFSLILESASTNQTSMYLCATLLDTTTEAFFGQGTRLTVV.

V and J are TRBV4-3 and TRBJ1-1; checking the TCRdb D call of TRBD1 is not possible without DNA. Germline assignment: CDR1 LGHNA and CDR2 YSLEER. The CDR3 length is 15 residues. CDR3 sequence: CASSQDGAENTEAFF.

This chain links TRBV11-2 with TRBJ2-3; TCRdb returns TRBD2, unconfirmable since there is no DNA. This CDR3 has 16 residues. Germline-derived CDR1 and CDR2 are SGHAT and FQNNGV. The CDR3 is CASSPEVLPSGDTQYF.

The chain uses TRBV7-3 and TRBJ2-7. The CDR3 has 13 amino acids. Germline loops: CDR1 SGHTA, CDR2 FQGTGA. The CDR3 is CASSPGGSYEQYF.

The chain recombines TRBV20-1 with TRBJ2-3; TCRdb reports TRBD1, a call that lacks DNA to check it against. Germline V lookup: CDR1 DFQATT, CDR2 SNEGSKA (reference sequence). This CDR3 has 16 residues. The CDR3 spells CSARKGGDYRGDTQYF.

Its frequency marks this clonotype as medium-sized. V usage is TRBV20-1 and J usage is TRBJ2-2; lacking DNA, the TRBD2 call made by TCRdb goes unchecked. This CDR3 is built from 20 residues. The germline CDR1 and CDR2 sequences are DFQATT and SNEGSKA (reference sequence). The CDR3 reads CSARDRERERRGGNTGELFF.

The chain has TRBV7-3 and TRBJ2-3. In germline, CDR1 is SGHTA, CDR2 FQGTGA. CDR3 length: 16 amino acids. The CDR3 here is CASSLKAVASTDTQYF.

The rearrangement links TRBV9 to TRBJ1-6; TCRdb selects TRBD1, and the lack of DNA leaves this call unchecked. CDR3 length: 14 residues. Germline values: CDR1 SGDLS, CDR2 YYNGEE. CDR3: CASSPGTGSSPLHF.

V gene TRBV20-1 combines with J gene TRBJ1-1; TCRdb selects TRBD1, and the lack of DNA leaves this call unchecked. Germline CDR1 is DFQATT and CDR2 is SNEGSKA (reference sequence). This CDR3 region has 15 residues. CDR3 protein: CSARGVGQGLSEAFF.

The chain's CDR3 is CSAPGREGPAGQFF. The gene calls are TRBV29-1 and TRBJ2-1; the D call from TCRdb, TRBD2, cannot be confirmed without DNA. From germline, CDR1 is SQVTM and CDR2 ANQGSEA. The CDR3 spans 14 residues.

The CDR3 sequence is CASSPRMAGRDYEQYF. The rearrangement links TRBV3-1 to TRBJ2-7; TCRdb picks TRBD2, but there is no DNA to check that call. This CDR3 has 16 residues. Germline V gene lookup returns CDR1 LGHDT and CDR2 YNNKEL (reference sequence).

This clonotype is labeled medium-sized based on frequency. The CDR3 sequence: CASSLTSGDDNEQFF. This rearrangement joins TRBV7-8 to TRBJ2-1; the D call of TRBD2 rests on TCRdb alone, since no DNA is present to check it. The length of the CDR3 is 15 residues. The germline CDR1 and CDR2 sequences are SGHVS and FQNEAQ.

The genes are TRBV5-1 and TRBJ2-1; the D gene TCRdb calls, TRBD2, cannot be checked with no DNA. Germline lookup yields CDR1 SGHRS and CDR2 YFSETQ. CDR3 length: 17 amino acids. CDR3 protein: CASSSGSTSGFYNEQFF.

The V call is TRBV5-1, the J call TRBJ1-2. Germline loops: CDR1 SGHRS, CDR2 YFSETQ. CDR3 size: 15 residues. The CDR3 sequence: CASSLSRGGTNGYTF. Variable domain in full (rest from reference TRBV5-1 and TRBJ1-2): KAGVTQTPRYLIKTRGQQVTLSCSPISGHRSVSWYQQTPGQGLQFLFEYFSETQRNKGNFPGRFSGRQFSNSRSEMNVSTLELGDSALYLCASSLSRGGTNGYTFGSGTRLTVV.

This chain joins TRBV2 and TRBJ2-3; the TRBD1 assignment by TCRdb is unverifiable without DNA. CDR3 length: 16 residues. The V gene's germline CDR1 is SNHLY and CDR2 FYNNEI. Here the CDR3 reads CASSEEWGTSKDTQYF.

This chain joins TRBV19 and TRBJ2-2; there is no DNA to check the TCRdb D call of TRBD1. CDR3 size: 15 residues. The germline CDR1 and CDR2 sequences are LNHDA and SQIVND (reference sequence). The CDR3 spells CASEPTGVNTGELFF.

The chain couples TRBV21-1 to TRBJ2-7; absent DNA, TCRdb's TRBD1 call cannot be checked. TRBV21-1 is shown as a pseudogene. The CDR3 spans 22 residues. CDR3 protein: CASSKERTGDMFDRGLSYEQYF.

The chain has TRBV7-7 and TRBJ2-1; TCRdb's D call, TRBD2, is unchecked because there is no DNA. The V gene's germline CDR1 is SSHAT and CDR2 FNYEAQ (reference sequence). The CDR3 has 17 residues. CDR3 amino acids: CASSLSQREVTYNEQFF.

Here the CDR3 reads CASSERLAVYNEQFF. The chain employs TRBV6-4 and TRBJ2-1; TCRdb lists TRBD2, though no DNA is available to test this call. CDR3 length: 15 residues. Germline assignment: CDR1 MRHNA and CDR2 SNTAGT.

The chain links TRBV3-1 to TRBJ1-3. This CDR3 has 12 amino acids. The germline gives CDR1 LGHDT, CDR2 YNNKEL (reference sequence). The CDR3 is CASRATGNTIYF.

The V and J genes are TRBV7-8 and TRBJ1-1; TCRdb's D call of TRBD1 is untestable without DNA. Germline V gene data show CDR1 as SGHVS and CDR2 as FQNEAQ. CDR3 length equals 14 residues. The CDR3 region is CASSSRGRSTEAFF. The variable domain in full, completed from reference TRBV7-8 and TRBJ1-1, reads GAGVSQSPRYKVAKRGQDVALRCDPISGHVSLFWYQQALGQGPEFLTYFQNEAQLDKSGLPSDRFFAERPEGSVSTLKIQRTQQEDSAVYLCASSSRGRSTEAFFGQGTRLTVV.

The chain recombines TRBV27 with TRBJ2-1; TCRdb outputs TRBD2, but without DNA this stays unchecked. Germline loops: CDR1 MNHEY, CDR2 SMNVEV (reference sequence). The CDR3 has 15 amino acids. CDR3 amino acids: CASSQIGGDQLEQFF.

This chain uses TRBV20-1 with TRBJ1-1; TCRdb's D call, TRBD1, is unchecked because there is no DNA. Germline V CDR1 and CDR2: DFQATT, SNEGSKA (reference sequence). The CDR3 contains 12 residues. CDR3: CSASSGGTEAFF.

This clonotype is identified as medium-sized (0.01 to 0.1%) from frequency. The V and J genes are TRBV5-4 and TRBJ2-2; without DNA, the TCRdb call of TRBD2 cannot be checked. The CDR3 runs to 15 residues. Germline-derived CDR1 and CDR2 are SGHNT and YYREEE (reference sequence). CDR3 amino acids: CASRASGKNTGELFF.